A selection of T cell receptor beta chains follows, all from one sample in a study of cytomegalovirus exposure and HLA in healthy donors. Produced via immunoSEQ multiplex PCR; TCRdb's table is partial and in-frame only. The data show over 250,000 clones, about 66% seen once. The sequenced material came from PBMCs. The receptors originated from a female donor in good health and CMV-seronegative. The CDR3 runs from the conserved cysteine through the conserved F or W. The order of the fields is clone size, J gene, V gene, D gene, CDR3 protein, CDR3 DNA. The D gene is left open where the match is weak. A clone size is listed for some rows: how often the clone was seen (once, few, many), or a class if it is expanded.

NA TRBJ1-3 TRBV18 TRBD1 CASSLDRAFSGNTIYF TGTGCCAGCTCACTCGACAGGGCCTTCTCTGGAAACACCATATATTTT
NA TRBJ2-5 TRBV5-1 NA CASSWGPGQETQYF TGCGCCAGCAGCTGGGGTCCGGGACAAGAGACCCAGTACTTC
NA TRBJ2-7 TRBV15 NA CATSSGETYEQYF TGTGCCACCAGCAGCGGGGAGACCTACGAGCAGTACTTC
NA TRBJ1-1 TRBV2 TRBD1 CASSGQDRVGEAFF TGTGCCAGCAGTGGACAAGACAGGGTGGGGGAAGCTTTCTTT
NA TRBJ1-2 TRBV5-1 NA CASSRGYGYTF TGCGCCAGCAGCAGGGGCTATGGCTACACCTTC
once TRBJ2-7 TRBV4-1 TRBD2 CASSWDRASGSRSYEQYF TGCGCCAGCAGCTGGGACAGAGCTAGCGGGAGTAGGTCCTACGAGCAGTACTTC
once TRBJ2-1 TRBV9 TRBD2 CASSATSVNEQFF TGTGCCAGCAGCGCCACTAGCGTCAATGAGCAGTTCTTC
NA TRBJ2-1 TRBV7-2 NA CASSFRQGTNEQFF TGTGCCAGCAGCTTTAGGCAGGGGACCAATGAGCAGTTCTTC
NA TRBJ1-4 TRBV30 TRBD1 CAWSGPRQGATNEKLFF TGTGCCTGGAGTGGGCCGAGACAGGGTGCAACTAATGAAAAACTGTTTTTT
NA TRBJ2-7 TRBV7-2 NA CASSLRGDWSYEQYF TGTGCCAGCAGCCTTCGAGGGGACTGGTCCTACGAGCAGTACTTC
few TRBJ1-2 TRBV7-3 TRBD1 CASTLETGDSDGYTF TGTGCCAGCACCTTAGAGACAGGGGACAGCGATGGCTACACCTTC
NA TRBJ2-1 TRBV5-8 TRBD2 CASSFTRLAYNEQFF TGTGCCAGCAGTTTTACGAGACTAGCTTACAATGAGCAGTTCTTC
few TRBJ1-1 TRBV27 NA CASSLLGSATEAFF TGTGCCAGCAGTTTATTGGGCTCTGCGACTGAAGCTTTCTTT
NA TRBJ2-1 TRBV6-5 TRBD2 CASSYDLAGVPEQFF TGTGCCAGCAGTTATGATCTAGCGGGAGTTCCTGAGCAGTTCTTC
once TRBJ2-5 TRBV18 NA CASSQTQGTETQYF TGTGCCAGCTCACAAACCCAGGGGACGGAGACCCAGTACTTC
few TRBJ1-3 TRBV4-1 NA CASSQGPARDPSGNTIYF TGCGCCAGCAGCCAAGGCCCAGCCCGGGATCCGTCTGGAAACACCATATATTTT
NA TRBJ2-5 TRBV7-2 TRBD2 CASSQGLAGVETQYF TGTGCCAGCAGCCAGGGACTAGCGGGGGTGGAGACCCAGTACTTC
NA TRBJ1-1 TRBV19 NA CASSIWQGHEAFF TGTGCCAGTAGTATATGGCAGGGGCATGAAGCTTTCTTT
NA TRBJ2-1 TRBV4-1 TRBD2 CASSQGSSGSIVDEQFF TGCGCCAGCAGCCAAGGATCTAGCGGGAGTATTGTCGATGAGCAGTTCTTC
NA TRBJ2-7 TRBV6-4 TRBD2 CASSKLAGESYEQYF TGTGCCAGCAGTAAACTAGCGGGTGAATCCTACGAGCAGTACTTC
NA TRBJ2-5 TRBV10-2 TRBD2 CASSEVRREYQETQYF TGCGCCAGCAGTGAAGTTCGGCGGGAGTACCAAGAGACCCAGTACTTC
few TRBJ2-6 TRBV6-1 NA CASSDRVRVLTF TGTGCCAGCAGTGACAGGGTTCGCGTCCTGACTTTC
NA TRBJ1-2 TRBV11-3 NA CASSPMPGNGYTF TGTGCCAGCAGCCCCATGCCCGGGAACGGCTACACCTTC
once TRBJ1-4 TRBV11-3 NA CASSFRGSANEKLFF TGTGCCAGCAGCTTTCGGGGATCGGCTAATGAAAAACTGTTTTTT